The next 17 T cell receptor beta chains were all read from a single sample in a study of vaccination and CD4 T cells after COVID-19. Their specific antigens are unknown. Documented treatment: roughly 11-day PBMC culture with coronavirus spike peptide pools or control peptides (ViraFEST assay). Sequencing of DNA taken from cultured CD4+ T cells relied on the Oncomine TCR Beta short-read assay. TCRdb used MiXCR to reprocess the PCR reads, holding one entry per CDR3 protein. The sample carries under 20,000 distinct CDR3 sequences, around three quarters recorded once. Input material: CD4+ T cells from blood, cultured in vitro. Every receptor here comes from a human donor who had recovered from COVID-19.

V and J are TRBV11-2 and TRBJ2-3; TRBD2 matches 10 bases. J was trimmed by 10 bases and V by 6 bases; bases with no gene match: 10. This CDR3 contains 14 residues. Germline loops: CDR1 SGHAT, CDR2 FQNNGV. CDR3 sequence reads: CASRIPGTSAPQYF. The CDR3 DNA sequence: TGTGCCAGCAGGATTCCCGGGACTAGCGCCCCGCAGTATTTT.

This clonotype came up a few times. This chain links TRBV6-2 or TRBV6-3 with TRBJ1-5; no firm D call. In germline, CDR1 is MNHEY, CDR2 SVGEGT. This CDR3 is built from 16 residues. Trimming removed 4 bases from V and 0 bases from J, with 13 bases in between. The CDR3 DNA follows: TGTGCCAGCAGTTTGCGAGGGCCCTATAGCAATCAGCCCCAGCATTTT. Amino acids: CASSLRGPYSNQPQHF.

The genes are TRBV14 and TRBJ2-3, with D unclear. Trimming removed 0 bases from V and 0 bases from J, with 10 bases in between. Germline CDR1 and CDR2: SGHDN and FVKESK. The CDR3 sequence is 16 residues long. This chain's CDR3 is CASSQDPGYSTDTQYF. In DNA form, the CDR3 reads TGTGCCAGCAGCCAAGATCCCGGGTACAGCACAGATACGCAGTATTTT. The variable domain in full, with the rest retrieved from reference TRBV14 and TRBJ2-3, is EAGVTQFPSHSVIEKGQTVTLRCDPISGHDNLYWYRRVMGKEIKFLLHFVKESKQDESGMPNNRFLAERTGGTYSTLKVQPAELEDSGVYFCASSQDPGYSTDTQYFGPGTRLTVL.

This clonotype was detected only a few times. V is TRBV20-1 and J is TRBJ1-2, with 11 bases identical to TRBD1. This CDR3 spans 15 amino acids. Germline assignment: CDR1 DFQATT and CDR2 SNEGSKA (reference sequence). V dropped 6 bases and J dropped 0; count of bases not matched to a gene: 6. CDR3 protein: CSAPDRGQANYGYTF. CDR3 nucleotide sequence: TGCAGTGCGCCGGACAGGGGGCAAGCTAACTATGGCTACACCTTC.

This clonotype was seen more than once but under ten times. In DNA form, the CDR3 reads TGTGCCACCAGTGAACCGGACAGGGTTGGAGGCTACACCTTC. This codes for CATSEPDRVGGYTF. The chain has TRBV24-1 and TRBJ1-2, with TRBD1 matching 8 bases. V shed 4 bases, J shed 8 bases, and the junction held 8 bases outside the gene matches. Germline CDR1 is KGHDR and CDR2 is SFDVKD. This CDR3 is 14 amino acids long.

This clonotype was seen just once. It is unclear where the CDR3 begins or ends on the DNA, so no DNA is shown, and the CDR3 is as TCRdb lists it. The genes are TRBV7-5 and TRBJ1-4; the table's D call, TRBD1, has no DNA check behind it. TRBV7-5 is shown as a pseudogene. With termini counted, the CDR3 has 13 amino acids. The CDR3 reads CISVPEPGGKLFF.

The chain carries TRBV27 and TRBJ1-2; 9 positions match TRBD1. Trimming removed 5 bases from V and 4 bases from J; junction bases left unmatched: 8. The CDR3 is made up of 15 amino acids. The germline gives CDR1 MNHEY, CDR2 SMNVEV (reference sequence). CDR3: CASSPDRGAGYGYTF. The CDR3 nucleotides read TGTGCCAGCAGTCCAGACAGGGGGGCTGGCTATGGCTACACCTTC.

V and J are TRBV6-2 or TRBV6-3 and TRBJ2-7, with D tentatively TRBD2 (5 bases). Germline lookup yields CDR1 MNHEY and CDR2 SVGEGT. This CDR3 contains 14 residues. Trimming took 6 bases from V and 2 from J, leaving 14 bases between them. CDR3 in DNA: TGTGCCAGCAGCCCCCGGCGGGCAACCTACGAGCAGTACTTC. Protein product: CASSPRRATYEQYF.

This chain connects TRBV20-1 to TRBJ1-6; possible D gene TRBD1, 5 bases. Germline loops: CDR1 DFQATT, CDR2 SNEGSKA (reference sequence). The CDR3 contains 12 residues. V gave up 7 bases and J gave up 10 bases, with 14 bases separating them. The CDR3 spells CSGGGFMSPLHF. The CDR3 DNA reads as TGCAGTGGTGGGGGTTTTATGTCACCCCTCCACTTT.

This rearrangement joins TRBV6-1 to TRBJ1-5; D may be TRBD1 (5 bases). The CDR3 covers 11 residues. CDR1 and CDR2 (germline): MNHNS, SASEGT. Deletions cut 8 bases from V and 4 bases from J, with 6 bases between. The CDR3 loop is CASGGNQPQHF. The DNA for the CDR3 is TGTGCCAGCGGGGGGAATCAGCCCCAGCATTTT.

J is TRBJ2-7 and V is TRBV30; unclear D gene. Trimming removed 2 bases at V and 6 bases at J, with 8 bases between. The CDR3 has 11 residues. Per the germline V gene, CDR1 is GTSNPN and CDR2 is SVGIG (reference sequence). The chain's CDR3 is CAWSRGVEQYF. DNA of the CDR3: TGTGCCTGGAGTCGAGGAGTCGAGCAGTACTTC.

This clonotype has only a few counts. V is TRBV2 and J is TRBJ1-6, with D uncertain. The V gene's germline CDR1 is SNHLY and CDR2 FYNNEI. Between the trimmed V and J ends, which lost 1 base and 10 bases, there was a span of 8 bases. The CDR3 is 13 amino acids. The CDR3 bases are TGTGCCAGCAGTGAAGAGGTGGACTCACCCCTCCACTTT. Translation gives CASSEEVDSPLHF.

This clonotype showed up just a few times. J is TRBJ2-3 and V is TRBV5-4; D possibly corresponds to TRBD1 (6 bases). The V gene's germline CDR1 is SGHNT and CDR2 YYREEE (reference sequence). Trimming took 0 bases from V and 3 from J, leaving 11 bases between them. This CDR3 contains 15 residues. CDR3 sequence: CASSLAGQGTDTQYF. The DNA for the CDR3 is TGTGCCAGCAGCTTGGCCGGCCAGGGGACAGATACGCAGTATTTT.

The sample holds a few counts of this clonotype. J is TRBJ2-3 and V is TRBV7-2; 14 nucleotides align to TRBD2. This CDR3 is 18 amino acids long. The V segment lost 5 bases and the J segment 6 bases; nucleotides outside the gene matches: 13. Germline CDR1 reads SGHTA; CDR2 reads FQGNSA. The CDR3, as DNA: TGTGCCAGCAGCCGGACTAGCGGGAGGAGGGGGGGAGAGGATACGCAGTATTTT. Translation: CASSRTSGRRGGEDTQYF. The entire variable domain, with the rest obtained from reference TRBV7-2 and TRBJ2-3, is as follows: GAGVSQSPSNKVTEKGKDVELRCDPISGHTALYWYRQSLGQGLEFLIYFQGNSAPDKSGLPSDRFSAERTGGSVSTLTIQRTQQEDSAVYLCASSRTSGRRGGEDTQYFGPGTRLTVL.

This clonotype was picked up a small number of times. The CDR3 nucleotides are TGTGCCAGCAGCCCGGACGGACCTACCTCTGGAAACACCATATATTTT. Translated, it gives CASSPDGPTSGNTIYF. This chain connects TRBV7-2 to TRBJ1-3; no firm D call. CDR1 and CDR2 from the germline V gene are SGHTA and FQGNSA. Trimming removed 5 bases at V and 0 bases at J, with 14 bases between. This CDR3 has 16 residues. Drawing the rest from reference TRBV7-2 and TRBJ1-3, the complete variable domain is GAGVSQSPSNKVTEKGKDVELRCDPISGHTALYWYRQSLGQGLEFLIYFQGNSAPDKSGLPSDRFSAERTGGSVSTLTIQRTQQEDSAVYLCASSPDGPTSGNTIYFGEGSWLTVV.

V and J are TRBV11-2 and TRBJ2-5, with 13 bases identical to TRBD2. Germline V gene lookup returns CDR1 SGHAT and CDR2 FQNNGV. The CDR3 runs 16 residues. V trimming: 5 bases; J trimming: 5 bases; junction bases outside the gene matches: 8. Here the CDR3 reads CASSPPGLAGLETQYF. The CDR3 coding sequence is TGTGCCAGCAGCCCCCCGGGACTAGCGGGATTGGAGACCCAGTACTTC.

This chain connects TRBV6-2 or TRBV6-3 to TRBJ2-3, with D perhaps matching TRBD1 (6 bases). Germline values: CDR1 MNHEY, CDR2 SVGEGT. V dropped 8 bases and J dropped 3 bases, with 21 bases sitting between them. The CDR3 has 16 amino acids. The CDR3 sequence: CASPTLDRPPTDTQYF. In DNA form, the CDR3 reads TGTGCCAGCCCTACCCTCGACAGGCCCCCTACAGATACGCAGTATTTT.